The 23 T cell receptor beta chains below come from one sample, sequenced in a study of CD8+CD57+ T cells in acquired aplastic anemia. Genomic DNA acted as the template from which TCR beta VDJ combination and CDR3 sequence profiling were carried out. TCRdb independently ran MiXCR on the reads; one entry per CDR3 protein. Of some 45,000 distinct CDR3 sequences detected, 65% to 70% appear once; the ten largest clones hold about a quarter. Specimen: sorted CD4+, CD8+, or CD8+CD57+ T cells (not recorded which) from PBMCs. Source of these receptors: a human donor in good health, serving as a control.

CDR3 residues: CATARRVREGGSPLHF. CDR3 bases: TGTGCCACCGCCCGGAGGGTCAGGGAAGGGGGTTCACCCCTCCACTTT. The chain uses TRBV2 and TRBJ1-6, with D tentatively TRBD1 (6 bases). Germline V gives CDR1 SNHLY, CDR2 FYNNEI. The CDR3 is made up of 16 amino acids. V shed 10 bases and J shed 9 bases, with 25 bases lying between them. Full variable domain (missing parts from reference TRBV2 and TRBJ1-6): EPEVTQTPSHQVTQMGQEVILRCVPISNHLYFYWYRQILGQKVEFLVSFYNNEISEKSEIFDDQFSVERPDGSNFTLKIRSTKLEDSAMYFCATARRVREGGSPLHFGNGTRLTVT.

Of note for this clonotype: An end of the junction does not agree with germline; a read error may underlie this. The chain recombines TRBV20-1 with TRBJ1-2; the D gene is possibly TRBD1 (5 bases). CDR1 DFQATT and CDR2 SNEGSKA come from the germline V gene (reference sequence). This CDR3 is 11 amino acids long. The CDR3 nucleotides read TGCAGTGCTTCGGACAACTATGACTACACCTTT. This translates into CSASDNYDYTF.

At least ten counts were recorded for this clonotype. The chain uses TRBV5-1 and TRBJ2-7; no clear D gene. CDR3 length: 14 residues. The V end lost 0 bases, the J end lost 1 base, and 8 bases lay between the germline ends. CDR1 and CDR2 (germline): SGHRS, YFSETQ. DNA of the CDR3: TGCGCCAGCAGCTTGGAGGCAGCTTCCTACGAGCAGTACTTC. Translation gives CASSLEAASYEQYF.

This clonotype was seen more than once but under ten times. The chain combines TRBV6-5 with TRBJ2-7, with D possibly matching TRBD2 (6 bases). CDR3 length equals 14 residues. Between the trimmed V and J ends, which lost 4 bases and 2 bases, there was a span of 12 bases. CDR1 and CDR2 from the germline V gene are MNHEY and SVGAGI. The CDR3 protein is CASSLGRGAYEQYF. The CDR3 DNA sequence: TGTGCCAGCAGTTTGGGACGCGGGGCCTACGAGCAGTACTTC.

As DNA, the CDR3 is TGCAGCGTTCGCGGGGGGGTTTCTAACTATGGCTACACCTTC. It yields the protein CSVRGGVSNYGYTF. The V and J genes are TRBV29-1 and TRBJ1-2; the D gene is possibly TRBD1 (5 bases). The CDR3 is made up of 14 amino acids. Germline assignment: CDR1 SQVTM and CDR2 ANQGSEA. V was clipped by 5 bases and J by 0 bases, with 13 bases between them.

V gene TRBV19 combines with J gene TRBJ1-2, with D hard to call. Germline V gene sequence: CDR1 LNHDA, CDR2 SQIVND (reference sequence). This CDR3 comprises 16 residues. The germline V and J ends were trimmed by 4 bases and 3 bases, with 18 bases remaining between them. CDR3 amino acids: CASSTPLVGPDYGYTF. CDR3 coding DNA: TGTGCCAGTAGTACCCCACTGGTAGGCCCCGACTATGGCTACACCTTC.

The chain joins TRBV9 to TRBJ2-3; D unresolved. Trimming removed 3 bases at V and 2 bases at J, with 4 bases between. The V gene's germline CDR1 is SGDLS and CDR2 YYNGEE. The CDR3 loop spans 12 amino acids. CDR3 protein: CASSASTDTQYF. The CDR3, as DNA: TGTGCCAGCAGCGCCTCCACAGATACGCAGTATTTT.

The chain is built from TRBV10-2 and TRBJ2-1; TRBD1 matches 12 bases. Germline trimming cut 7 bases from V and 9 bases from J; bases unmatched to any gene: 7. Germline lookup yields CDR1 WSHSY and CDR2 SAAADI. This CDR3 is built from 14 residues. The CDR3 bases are TGCGCCAGCAACGCCGGGACAGGGGGCAGTGAGCAGTTCTTC. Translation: CASNAGTGGSEQFF.

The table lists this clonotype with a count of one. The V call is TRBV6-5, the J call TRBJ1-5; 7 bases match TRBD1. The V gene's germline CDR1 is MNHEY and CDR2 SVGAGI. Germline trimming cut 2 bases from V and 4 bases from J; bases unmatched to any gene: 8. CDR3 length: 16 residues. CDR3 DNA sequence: TGTGCCAGCAGTTACGAAGACAGGGCGGAGAATCAGCCCCAGCATTTT. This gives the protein CASSYEDRAENQPQHF.

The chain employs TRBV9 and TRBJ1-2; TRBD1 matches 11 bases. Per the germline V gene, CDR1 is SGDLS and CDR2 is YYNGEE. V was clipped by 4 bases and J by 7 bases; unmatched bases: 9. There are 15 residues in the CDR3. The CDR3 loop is CASSMSDRGLGGYTF. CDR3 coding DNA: TGTGCCAGCAGCATGTCGGACAGGGGGCTCGGTGGCTACACCTTC.

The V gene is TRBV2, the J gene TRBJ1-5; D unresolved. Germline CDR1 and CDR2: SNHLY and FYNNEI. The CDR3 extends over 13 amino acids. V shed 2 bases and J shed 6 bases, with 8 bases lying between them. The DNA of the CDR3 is TGTGCCAGCAGTGAAACCAGGAGTCAGCCCCAGCATTTT. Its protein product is CASSETRSQPQHF.

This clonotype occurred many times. In DNA form, the CDR3 reads TGTGCCAGCAGTGGATTCCGGGGACAGGGGTCCAACGAGCAGTACTTC. Encoded protein: CASSGFRGQGSNEQYF. The genes are TRBV28 and TRBJ2-7; 10 bases are a match to TRBD1. With 5 bases clipped from V and 5 bases from J, the junction kept 12 bases outside the gene matches. Germline CDR1 and CDR2: MDHEN and SYDVKM. The CDR3 totals 16 residues.

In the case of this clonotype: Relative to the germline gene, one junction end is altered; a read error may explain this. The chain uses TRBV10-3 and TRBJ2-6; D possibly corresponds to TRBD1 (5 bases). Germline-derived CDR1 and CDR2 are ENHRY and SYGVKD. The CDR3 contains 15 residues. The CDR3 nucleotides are TGTGCCAGCAGTGTGCACTCAGGGGGGGCCAACGTCCTGACTTTC. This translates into CASSVHSGGANVLTF.

As DNA, the CDR3 is TGCAGCGTTGAGAGACGGGACAATGAGCAGTTCTTC. The encoded protein is CSVERRDNEQFF. V usage is TRBV29-1 and J usage is TRBJ2-1; no reliable D call. V was cut by 3 bases and J by 5 bases, with 8 bases left in between. This CDR3 has 12 amino acids. The germline V gene encodes CDR1 SQVTM and CDR2 ANQGSEA.

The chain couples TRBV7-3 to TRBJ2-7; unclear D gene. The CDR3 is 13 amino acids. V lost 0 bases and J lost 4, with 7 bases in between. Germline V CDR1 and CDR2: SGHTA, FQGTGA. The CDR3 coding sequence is TGTGCCAGCAGCTTAACAAGAGAATACGAGCAGTACTTC. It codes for CASSLTREYEQYF. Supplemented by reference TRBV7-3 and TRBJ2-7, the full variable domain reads GAGVSQTPSNKVTEKGKYVELRCDPISGHTALYWYRQSLGQGPEFLIYFQGTGAADDSGLPNDRFFAVRPEGSVSTLKIQRTERGDSAVYLCASSLTREYEQYFGPGTRLTVT.

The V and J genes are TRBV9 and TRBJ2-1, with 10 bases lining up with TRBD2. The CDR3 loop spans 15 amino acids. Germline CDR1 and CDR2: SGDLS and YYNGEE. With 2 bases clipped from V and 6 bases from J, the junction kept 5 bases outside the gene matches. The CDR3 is CASSVPSGSSNEQFF. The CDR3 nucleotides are TGTGCCAGCAGCGTCCCTAGCGGGAGCAGCAATGAGCAGTTCTTC. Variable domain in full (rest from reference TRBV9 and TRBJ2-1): DSGVTQTPKHLITATGQRVTLRCSPRSGDLSVYWYQQSLDQGLQFLIQYYNGEERAKGNILERFSAQQFPDLHSELNLSSLELGDSALYFCASSVPSGSSNEQFFGPGTRLTVL.

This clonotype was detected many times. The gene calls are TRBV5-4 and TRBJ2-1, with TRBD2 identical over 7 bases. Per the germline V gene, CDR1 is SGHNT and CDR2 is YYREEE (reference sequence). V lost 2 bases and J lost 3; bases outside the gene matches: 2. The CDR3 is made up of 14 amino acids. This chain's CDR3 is CASSLAGSYNEQFF. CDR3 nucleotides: TGTGCCAGCAGCTTAGCGGGGAGCTACAATGAGCAGTTCTTC.

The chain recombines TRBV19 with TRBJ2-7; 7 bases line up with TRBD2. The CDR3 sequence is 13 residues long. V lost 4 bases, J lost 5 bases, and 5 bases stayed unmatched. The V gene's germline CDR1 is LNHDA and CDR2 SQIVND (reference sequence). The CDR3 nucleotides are TGTGCCAGTAGTAGCGGGGGTATCGACGAGCAGTACTTC. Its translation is CASSSGGIDEQYF.

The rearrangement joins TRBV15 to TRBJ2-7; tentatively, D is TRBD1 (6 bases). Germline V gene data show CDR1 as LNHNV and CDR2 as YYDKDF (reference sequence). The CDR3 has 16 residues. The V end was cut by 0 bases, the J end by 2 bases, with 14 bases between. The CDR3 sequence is CATSRDLFDRTYEQYF. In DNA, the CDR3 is TGTGCCACCAGCAGAGATCTCTTTGACAGGACCTACGAGCAGTACTTC.

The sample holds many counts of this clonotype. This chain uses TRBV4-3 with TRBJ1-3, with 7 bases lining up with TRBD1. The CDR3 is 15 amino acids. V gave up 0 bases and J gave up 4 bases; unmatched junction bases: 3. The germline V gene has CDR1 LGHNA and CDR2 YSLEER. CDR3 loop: CASSQDGTAGNTIYF. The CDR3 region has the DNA TGCGCCAGCAGCCAAGACGGGACAGCCGGAAACACCATATATTTT.

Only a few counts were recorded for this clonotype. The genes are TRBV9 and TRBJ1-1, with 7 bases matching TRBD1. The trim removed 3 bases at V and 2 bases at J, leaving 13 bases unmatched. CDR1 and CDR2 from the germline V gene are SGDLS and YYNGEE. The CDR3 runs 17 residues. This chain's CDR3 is CASSGGDRQGGNTEAFF. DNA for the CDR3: TGTGCCAGCAGCGGGGGGGACCGACAGGGAGGAAACACTGAAGCTTTCTTT.

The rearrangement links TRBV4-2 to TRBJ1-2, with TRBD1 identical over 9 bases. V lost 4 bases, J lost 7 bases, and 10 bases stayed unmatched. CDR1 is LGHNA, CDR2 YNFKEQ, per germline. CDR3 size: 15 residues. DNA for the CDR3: TGTGCCAGCAGCCCTCCCACCGGGACAGGGTTTGGCTACACCTTC. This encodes CASSPPTGTGFGYTF.

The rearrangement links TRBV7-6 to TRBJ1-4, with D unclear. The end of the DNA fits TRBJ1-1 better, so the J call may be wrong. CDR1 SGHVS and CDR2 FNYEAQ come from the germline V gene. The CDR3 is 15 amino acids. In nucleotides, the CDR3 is TGTGCCAGCAGCTTAGCATGGGGTGGGCGGACTGAAGCTTTCTTT. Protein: CASSLAWGGRTEAFF.